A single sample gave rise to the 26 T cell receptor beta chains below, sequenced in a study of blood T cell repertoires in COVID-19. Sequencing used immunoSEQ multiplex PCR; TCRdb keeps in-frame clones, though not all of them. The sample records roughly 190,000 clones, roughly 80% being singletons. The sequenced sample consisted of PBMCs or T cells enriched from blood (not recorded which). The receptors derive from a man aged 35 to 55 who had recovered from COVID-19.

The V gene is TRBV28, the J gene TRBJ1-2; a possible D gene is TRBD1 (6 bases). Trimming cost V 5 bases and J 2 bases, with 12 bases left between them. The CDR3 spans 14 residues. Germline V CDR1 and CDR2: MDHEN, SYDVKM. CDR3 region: CASSQGSGNYGYTF. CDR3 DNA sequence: TGTGCCAGCAGTCAGGGGTCAGGGAACTATGGCTACACCTTC.

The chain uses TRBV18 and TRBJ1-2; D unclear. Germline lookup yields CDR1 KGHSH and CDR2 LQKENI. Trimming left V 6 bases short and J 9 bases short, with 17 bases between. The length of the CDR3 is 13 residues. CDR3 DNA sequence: TGTGCCAGCTCTCCCACCGACACAGATCGCTACACCTTC. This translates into CASSPTDTDRYTF.

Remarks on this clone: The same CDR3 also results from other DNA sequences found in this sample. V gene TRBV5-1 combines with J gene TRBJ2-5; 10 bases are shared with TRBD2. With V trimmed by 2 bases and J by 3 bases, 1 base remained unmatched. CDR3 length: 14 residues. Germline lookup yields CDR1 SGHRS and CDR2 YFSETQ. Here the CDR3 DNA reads TGCGCCAGCAGCTTAGCGGGAGGGGAAGAGACCCAGTACTTC. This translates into CASSLAGGEETQYF.

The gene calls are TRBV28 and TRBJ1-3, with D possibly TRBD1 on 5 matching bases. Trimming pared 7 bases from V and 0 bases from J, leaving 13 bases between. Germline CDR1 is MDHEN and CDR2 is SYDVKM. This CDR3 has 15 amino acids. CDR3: CASNSLTVSGNTIYF. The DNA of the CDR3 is TGTGCCAGCAATTCTCTGACAGTCTCTGGAAACACCATATATTTT.

The CDR3 loop reads CASSFVPGTSVPNNEQFF. The CDR3 nucleotides read TGTGCCAGCAGCTTCGTGCCCGGGACTAGCGTTCCCAACAATGAGCAGTTCTTC. V and J are TRBV5-4 and TRBJ2-1, with 10 bases that match TRBD2. Trimming at V came to 2 bases and at J to 5 bases, leaving 13 bases not matched to a gene. This CDR3 has 18 residues. Germline lookup yields CDR1 SGHNT and CDR2 YYREEE (reference sequence).

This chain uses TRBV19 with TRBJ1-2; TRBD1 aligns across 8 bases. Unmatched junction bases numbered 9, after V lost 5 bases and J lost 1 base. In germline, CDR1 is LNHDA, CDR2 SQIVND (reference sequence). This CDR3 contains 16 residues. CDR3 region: CASSQRTGILNYGYTF. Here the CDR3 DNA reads TGTGCCAGTAGTCAACGGACAGGGATCCTTAACTATGGCTACACCTTC.

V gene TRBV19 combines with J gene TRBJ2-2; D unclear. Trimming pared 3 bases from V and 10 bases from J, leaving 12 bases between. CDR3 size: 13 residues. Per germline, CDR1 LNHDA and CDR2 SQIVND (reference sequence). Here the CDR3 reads CASSMAWAQELFF. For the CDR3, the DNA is TGTGCCAGTAGTATGGCGTGGGCACAGGAGCTGTTTTTT.

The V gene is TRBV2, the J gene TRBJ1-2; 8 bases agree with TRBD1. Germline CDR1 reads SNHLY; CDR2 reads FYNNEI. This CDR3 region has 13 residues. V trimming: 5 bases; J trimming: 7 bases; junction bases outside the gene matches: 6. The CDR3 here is CASSQGARSGYTF. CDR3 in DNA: TGTGCCAGCAGTCAGGGGGCTCGATCTGGCTACACCTTC. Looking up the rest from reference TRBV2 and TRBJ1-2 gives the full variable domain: EPEVTQTPSHQVTQMGQEVILRCVPISNHLYFYWYRQILGQKVEFLVSFYNNEISEKSEIFDDQFSVERPDGSNFTLKIRSTKLEDSAMYFCASSQGARSGYTFGSGTRLTVV.

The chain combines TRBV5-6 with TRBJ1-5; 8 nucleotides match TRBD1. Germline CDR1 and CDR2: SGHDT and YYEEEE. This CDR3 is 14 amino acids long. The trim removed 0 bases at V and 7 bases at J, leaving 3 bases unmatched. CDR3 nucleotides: TGTGCCAGCAGCTTGGGACAGGGGCACCAGCCCCAGCATTTT. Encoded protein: CASSLGQGHQPQHF.

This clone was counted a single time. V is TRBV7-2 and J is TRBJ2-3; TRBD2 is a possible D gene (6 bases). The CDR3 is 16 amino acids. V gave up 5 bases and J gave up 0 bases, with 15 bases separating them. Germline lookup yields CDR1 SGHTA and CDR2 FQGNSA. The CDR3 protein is CASSTHPGLSTDTQYF. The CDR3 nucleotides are TGTGCCAGCAGCACCCATCCGGGACTTAGCACAGATACGCAGTATTTT.

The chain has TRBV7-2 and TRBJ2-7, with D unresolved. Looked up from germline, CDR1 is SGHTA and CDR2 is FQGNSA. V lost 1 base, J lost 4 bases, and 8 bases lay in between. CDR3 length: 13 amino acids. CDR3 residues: CASSLGAGYEQYF. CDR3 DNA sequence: TGTGCCAGCAGCTTAGGGGCTGGTTACGAGCAGTACTTC.

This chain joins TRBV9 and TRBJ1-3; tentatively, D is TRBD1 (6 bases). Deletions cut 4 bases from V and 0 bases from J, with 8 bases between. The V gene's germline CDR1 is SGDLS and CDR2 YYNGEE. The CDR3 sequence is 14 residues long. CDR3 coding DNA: TGTGCCAGCAGCCCGGGACACTCTGGAAACACCATATATTTT. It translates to CASSPGHSGNTIYF. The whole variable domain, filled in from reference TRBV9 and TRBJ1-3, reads DSGVTQTPKHLITATGQRVTLRCSPRSGDLSVYWYQQSLDQGLQFLIQYYNGEERAKGNILERFSAQQFPDLHSELNLSSLELGDSALYFCASSPGHSGNTIYFGEGSWLTVV.

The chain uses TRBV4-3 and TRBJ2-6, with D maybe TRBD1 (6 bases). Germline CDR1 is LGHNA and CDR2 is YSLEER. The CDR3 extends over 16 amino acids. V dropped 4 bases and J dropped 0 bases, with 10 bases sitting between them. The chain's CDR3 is CASSRGLDSGANVLTF. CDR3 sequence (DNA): TGCGCCAGCAGCCGGGGGCTGGACTCTGGGGCCAACGTCCTGACTTTC.

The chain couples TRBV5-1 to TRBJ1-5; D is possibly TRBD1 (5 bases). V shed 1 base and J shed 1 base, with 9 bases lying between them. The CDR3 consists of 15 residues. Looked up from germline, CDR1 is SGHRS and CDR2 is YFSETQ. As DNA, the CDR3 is TGCGCCAGCAGCTTGTATTCAGGGAGCAATCAGCCCCAGCATTTT. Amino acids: CASSLYSGSNQPQHF. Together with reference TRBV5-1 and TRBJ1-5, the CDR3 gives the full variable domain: KAGVTQTPRYLIKTRGQQVTLSCSPISGHRSVSWYQQTPGQGLQFLFEYFSETQRNKGNFPGRFSGRQFSNSRSEMNVSTLELGDSALYLCASSLYSGSNQPQHFGDGTRLSIL.

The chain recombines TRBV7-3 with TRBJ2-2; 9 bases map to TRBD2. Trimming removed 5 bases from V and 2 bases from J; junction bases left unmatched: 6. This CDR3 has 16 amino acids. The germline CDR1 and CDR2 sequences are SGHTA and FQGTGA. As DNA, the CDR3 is TGTGCCAGCAGCCCGAGCCTAGCGGGAAACACCGGGGAGCTGTTTTTT. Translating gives CASSPSLAGNTGELFF. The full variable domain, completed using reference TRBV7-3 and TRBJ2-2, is GAGVSQTPSNKVTEKGKYVELRCDPISGHTALYWYRQSLGQGPEFLIYFQGTGAADDSGLPNDRFFAVRPEGSVSTLKIQRTERGDSAVYLCASSPSLAGNTGELFFGEGSRLTVL.

The CDR3 DNA follows: TGTGCCAGCAGCTTAAGACTAGCGGGAGGGCGGGATACGCAGTATTTT. This encodes CASSLRLAGGRDTQYF. The V call is TRBV7-2, the J call TRBJ2-3; 14 positions match TRBD2. Germline lookup yields CDR1 SGHTA and CDR2 FQGNSA. After removal of 2 bases from V and 6 bases from J, the junction contained 4 bases not matched to a gene. This CDR3 spans 16 amino acids. Complete variable domain (other parts from reference TRBV7-2 and TRBJ2-3): GAGVSQSPSNKVTEKGKDVELRCDPISGHTALYWYRQSLGQGLEFLIYFQGNSAPDKSGLPSDRFSAERTGGSVSTLTIQRTQQEDSAVYLCASSLRLAGGRDTQYFGPGTRLTVL.

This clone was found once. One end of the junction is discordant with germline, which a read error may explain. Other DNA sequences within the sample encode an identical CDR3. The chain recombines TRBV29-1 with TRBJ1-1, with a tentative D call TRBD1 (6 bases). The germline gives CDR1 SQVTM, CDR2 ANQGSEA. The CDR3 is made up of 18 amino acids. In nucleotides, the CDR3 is TGTAGCGTTGAAGATGGTACTGCAGGGGTGGTTGGGAACACTGAAGCTTTCTTT. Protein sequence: CSVEDGTAGVVGNTEAFF.

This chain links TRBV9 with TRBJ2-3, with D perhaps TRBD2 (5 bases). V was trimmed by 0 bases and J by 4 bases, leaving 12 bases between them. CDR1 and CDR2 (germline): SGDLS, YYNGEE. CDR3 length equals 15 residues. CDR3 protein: CASSVEPGRADTQYF. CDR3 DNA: TGTGCCAGCAGCGTAGAACCGGGAAGGGCAGATACGCAGTATTTT.

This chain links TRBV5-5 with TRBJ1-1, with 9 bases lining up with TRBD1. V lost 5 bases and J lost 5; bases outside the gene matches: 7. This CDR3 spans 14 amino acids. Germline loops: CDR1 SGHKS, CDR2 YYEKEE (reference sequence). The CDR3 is CASRLGQGATEAFF. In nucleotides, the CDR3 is TGTGCCAGCAGGCTGGGACAGGGTGCGACTGAAGCTTTCTTT.

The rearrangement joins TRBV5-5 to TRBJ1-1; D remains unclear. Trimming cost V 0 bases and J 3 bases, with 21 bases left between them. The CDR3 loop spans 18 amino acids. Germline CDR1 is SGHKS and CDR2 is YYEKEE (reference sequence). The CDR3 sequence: CASSLEHSVLQRYTEAFF. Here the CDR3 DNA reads TGTGCCAGCAGCTTGGAGCATTCCGTTTTACAGAGATACACTGAAGCTTTCTTT.

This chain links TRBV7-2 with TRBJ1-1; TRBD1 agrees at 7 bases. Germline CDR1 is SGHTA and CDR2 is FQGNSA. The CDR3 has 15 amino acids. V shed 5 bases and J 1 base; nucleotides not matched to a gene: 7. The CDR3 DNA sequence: TGTGCCAGCAGCGGAGGTGGGACAGCGAACACTGAAGCTTTCTTT. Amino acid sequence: CASSGGGTANTEAFF.

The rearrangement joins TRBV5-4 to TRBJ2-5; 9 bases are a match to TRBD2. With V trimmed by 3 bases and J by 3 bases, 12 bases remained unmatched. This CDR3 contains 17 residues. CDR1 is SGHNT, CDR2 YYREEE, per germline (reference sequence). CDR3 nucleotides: TGTGCCAGCAGCTGGGGAATAGCGGGAGAGGGGAAAGAGACCCAGTACTTC. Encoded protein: CASSWGIAGEGKETQYF.

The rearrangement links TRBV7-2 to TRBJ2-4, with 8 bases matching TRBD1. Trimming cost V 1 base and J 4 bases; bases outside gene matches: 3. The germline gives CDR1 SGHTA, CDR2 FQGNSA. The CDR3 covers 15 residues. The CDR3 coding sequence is TGTGCCAGCAGCTTAGGGACAGGGAGGAAAAACATTCAGTACTTC. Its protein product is CASSLGTGRKNIQYF.

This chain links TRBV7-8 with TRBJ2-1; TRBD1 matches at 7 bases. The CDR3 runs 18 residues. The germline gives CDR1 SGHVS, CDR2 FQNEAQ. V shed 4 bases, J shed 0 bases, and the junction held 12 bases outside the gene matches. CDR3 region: CASSSLEGALSSYNEQFF. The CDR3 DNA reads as TGTGCCAGCAGCTCCCTAGAGGGGGCGTTGAGCTCCTACAATGAGCAGTTCTTC. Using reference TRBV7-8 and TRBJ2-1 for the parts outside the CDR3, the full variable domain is GAGVSQSPRYKVAKRGQDVALRCDPISGHVSLFWYQQALGQGPEFLTYFQNEAQLDKSGLPSDRFFAERPEGSVSTLKIQRTQQEDSAVYLCASSSLEGALSSYNEQFFGPGTRLTVL.

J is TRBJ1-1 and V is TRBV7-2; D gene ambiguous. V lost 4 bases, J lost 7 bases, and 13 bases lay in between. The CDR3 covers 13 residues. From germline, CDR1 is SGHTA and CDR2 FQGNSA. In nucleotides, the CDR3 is TGTGCCAGCAGCTCCTACTATTCCGATGAAGCTTTCTTT. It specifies CASSSYYSDEAFF.

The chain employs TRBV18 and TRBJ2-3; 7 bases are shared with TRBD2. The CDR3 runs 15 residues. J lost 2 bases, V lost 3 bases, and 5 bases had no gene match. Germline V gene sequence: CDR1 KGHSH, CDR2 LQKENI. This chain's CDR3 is CASSPSLADTDTQYF. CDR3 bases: TGTGCCAGCTCACCGAGTCTAGCGGACACAGATACGCAGTATTTT. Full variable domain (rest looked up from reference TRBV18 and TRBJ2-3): NAGVMQNPRHLVRRRGQEARLRCSPMKGHSHVYWYRQLPEEGLKFMVYLQKENIIDESGMPKERFSAEFPKEGPSILRIQQVVRGDSAAYFCASSPSLADTDTQYFGPGTRLTVL.